These 8 T cell receptor beta chains came from one sample sequenced in a study of shared clonotypes between healthy human individuals. Method: immunoSEQ multiplex PCR; TCRdb's copy keeps in-frame clones and lacks some. This table holds more than 500,000 clones, 90% to 96% found once. Material: naive CD4+ T cells sorted from blood. Subset here: CD45RA+ positively selected. The receptors shown here come from a woman between 25 and 40 years old in good health.

The chain carries TRBV5-4 and TRBJ2-7; D gene unclear. The germline gives CDR1 SGHNT, CDR2 YYREEE (reference sequence). V was trimmed by 2 bases and J by 7 bases, leaving 10 bases between them. The CDR3 is 12 amino acids. The CDR3 protein is CASSFGHGEQYF. The CDR3 region has the DNA TGTGCCAGCAGCTTCGGCCACGGGGAGCAGTACTTC.

A remark on this clone: Distinct nucleotide sequences in the sample also encode this CDR3. V gene TRBV18 combines with J gene TRBJ2-7, with D uncertain. Trimming left V 3 bases short and J 4 bases short, with 7 bases between. Per the germline V gene, CDR1 is KGHSH and CDR2 is LQKENI. This CDR3 spans 12 amino acids. The CDR3 DNA sequence: TGTGCCAGCTCACCGGGCGGATACGAGCAGTACTTC. Protein: CASSPGGYEQYF.

This rearrangement joins TRBV14 to TRBJ2-7, with 8 bases identical to TRBD2. Germline CDR1 reads SGHDN; CDR2 reads FVKESK. There are 20 residues in the CDR3. The trim removed 5 bases at V and 4 bases at J, leaving 25 bases unmatched. The CDR3 loop reads CASSYSQRGGRIAGVYEQYF. CDR3 bases: TGTGCCAGCAGCTACAGTCAGCGTGGCGGGAGGATAGCCGGCGTGTACGAGCAGTACTTC. Looking up the rest from reference TRBV14 and TRBJ2-7 gives the full variable domain: EAGVTQFPSHSVIEKGQTVTLRCDPISGHDNLYWYRRVMGKEIKFLLHFVKESKQDESGMPNNRFLAERTGGTYSTLKVQPAELEDSGVYFCASSYSQRGGRIAGVYEQYFGPGTRLTVT.

Of note for this clone: Additional DNA sequences in this sample encode the identical CDR3. The genes are TRBV9 and TRBJ2-5, with 7 bases identical to TRBD2. The CDR3 consists of 13 residues. Per germline, CDR1 SGDLS and CDR2 YYNGEE. V lost 4 bases to trimming and J lost 2 bases; unmatched junction nucleotides: 2. In nucleotides, the CDR3 is TGTGCCAGCAGCTCGCGGGGGCAAGAGACCCAGTACTTC. Translated, it gives CASSSRGQETQYF.

This clone was found once. The chain employs TRBV19 and TRBJ2-1; 8 bases align to TRBD1. V was clipped by 5 bases and J by 2 bases; unmatched bases: 11. This CDR3 has 17 residues. The germline CDR1 and CDR2 sequences are LNHDA and SQIVND (reference sequence). Here the CDR3 reads CASSPNRDRSTYNEQFF. The CDR3 DNA follows: TGTGCCAGTAGTCCGAATAGGGACAGGTCAACCTACAATGAGCAGTTCTTC.

This clone was found once. The chain uses TRBV19 and TRBJ2-7, with 9 nucleotides matching TRBD1. The V gene's germline CDR1 is LNHDA and CDR2 SQIVND (reference sequence). The trim removed 3 bases at V and 0 bases at J, leaving 3 bases unmatched. CDR3 size: 15 residues. As DNA, the CDR3 is TGTGCCAGTAGTATTCGGGACAGGGACTCCTACGAGCAGTACTTC. It is translated as CASSIRDRDSYEQYF.

The V and J genes are TRBV27 and TRBJ2-2; the D gene is possibly TRBD1 (7 bases). Trimming took 5 bases from V and 5 from J, leaving 15 bases between them. The CDR3 covers 15 residues. Germline CDR1 reads MNHEY; CDR2 reads SMNVEV (reference sequence). CDR3 residues: CASSPRTGGTGELFF. In DNA, the CDR3 is TGTGCCAGCAGTCCTCGGACAGGAGGGACCGGGGAGCTGTTTTTT.

This clone was counted once. The rearrangement links TRBV28 to TRBJ1-2; no reliable D call. Trimming cost V 3 bases and J 6 bases, with 11 bases left between them. The CDR3 contains 13 residues. CDR1 is MDHEN, CDR2 SYDVKM, per germline. This chain's CDR3 is CASSFGRFDGYTF. The CDR3 DNA reads TGTGCCAGCAGTTTTGGGCGGTTCGATGGCTACACCTTC.